This T cell receptor beta chain was recovered during a study of cytomegalovirus exposure and HLA in healthy donors. With respect to this clone: What it binds is not known.

Whole-study results and caveats: Cytomegalovirus status was reportedly diagnosed by the classifier with high sensitivity and specificity.

Primers for the PCR totalled 60 Vbeta and 13 Jbeta. Clones were read by immunoSEQ multiplex PCR, and TCRdb kept only the in-frame ones, dropping some. Of about 170,000 clones in the sample, roughly 73% are singletons; the top ten hold 2.5% to 3.5%. This receptor was obtained from a female donor in good health and CMV-seronegative. The specimen sequenced was PBMCs.

As DNA, the CDR3 is TGCAGCGGGGGGACAACCGAGAACACTGAAGCTTTCTTT. Its protein product is CSGGTTENTEAFF. The rearrangement uses TRBV29-1 and TRBJ1-1; maybe TRBD1 (6 bases). In germline, CDR1 is SQVTM, CDR2 ANQGSEA. The CDR3 is 13 amino acids. The V end was cut by 7 bases, the J end by 1 base, with 13 bases between.